These T cell receptor beta chains were read from a single sample in a study of blood T cell repertoires in COVID-19. This table comes from immunoSEQ multiplex PCR, and its TCRdb copy is limited to in-frame clones, with some not included. Of some 240,000 clones listed, approximately 83% are singletons. The sequencing input was PBMCs or T cells enriched from blood (not recorded which). Every receptor here comes from a woman aged 40 to 49 with acute COVID-19. The CDR3 runs from the conserved cysteine through the conserved F or W. The order of the fields is V gene, D gene, J gene, clone size, CDR3 protein, CDR3 DNA. A D gene is named only where the DNA matches it firmly. Part of the rows lack a size; the others show once, few, many or a class for expanded clones.

v_gene: TRBV18; d_gene: NA; j_gene: TRBJ2-1; abundance: NA; CDR3aa: CASSPRSGNNEQFF; CDR3nt: TGTGCCAGCTCACCACGGAGCGGCAACAATGAGCAGTTCTTC
v_gene: TRBV4-1; d_gene: TRBD2; j_gene: TRBJ2-3; abundance: NA; CDR3aa: CASSQGTSGSSDTQYF; CDR3nt: TGCGCCAGCAGCCAAGGGACTAGCGGGAGTTCGGATACGCAGTATTTT
v_gene: TRBV6-2/TRBV6-3; d_gene: TRBD1; j_gene: TRBJ1-2; abundance: NA; CDR3aa: CASSYYDRAYGYTF; CDR3nt: TGTGCCAGCAGTTACTACGACAGGGCCTATGGCTACACCTTC
v_gene: TRBV9; d_gene: TRBD2; j_gene: TRBJ2-5; abundance: once; CDR3aa: CASSVLAGGETQYF; CDR3nt: TGTGCCAGCAGCGTACTAGCGGGAGGAGAGACCCAGTACTTC
v_gene: TRBV9; d_gene: TRBD1; j_gene: TRBJ1-2; abundance: NA; CDR3aa: CASSLGTGEGYTF; CDR3nt: TGTGCCAGCAGCCTAGGGACAGGGGAAGGCTACACCTTC
v_gene: TRBV4-2; d_gene: TRBD2; j_gene: TRBJ2-3; abundance: few; CDR3aa: CASSQGYSGRASDTQYF; CDR3nt: TGTGCCAGCAGCCAAGGGTATAGCGGGAGGGCCTCAGATACGCAGTATTTT
v_gene: TRBV5-1; d_gene: TRBD1; j_gene: TRBJ1-2; abundance: NA; CDR3aa: CASRKDRDGYTF; CDR3nt: TGCGCCAGCAGAAAAGACAGGGATGGCTACACCTTC
v_gene: TRBV19; d_gene: NA; j_gene: TRBJ1-5; abundance: few; CDR3aa: CASNRDFHSNQPQHF; CDR3nt: TGTGCCAGTAACCGGGACTTCCATAGCAATCAGCCCCAGCATTTT
v_gene: TRBV4-1; d_gene: TRBD2; j_gene: TRBJ2-2; abundance: NA; CDR3aa: CASSRRVVAGGDTGELFF; CDR3nt: TGCGCCAGCAGCCGGAGGGTAGTAGCGGGAGGCGACACCGGGGAGCTGTTTTTT
v_gene: TRBV27; d_gene: TRBD2; j_gene: TRBJ2-7; abundance: NA; CDR3aa: CASSIQPGLSYEQYF; CDR3nt: TGTGCCAGCAGTATCCAGCCGGGACTATCGTACGAGCAGTACTTC
v_gene: TRBV5-1; d_gene: NA; j_gene: TRBJ2-3; abundance: once; CDR3aa: CASSFDSRTDTQYF; CDR3nt: TGCGCCAGCAGCTTTGACAGTCGCACAGATACGCAGTATTTT
v_gene: TRBV18; d_gene: NA; j_gene: TRBJ1-1; abundance: NA; CDR3aa: CASSRGETEAFF; CDR3nt: TGTGCCAGCTCACGGGGGGAGACTGAAGCTTTCTTT
v_gene: TRBV19; d_gene: NA; j_gene: TRBJ1-3; abundance: once; CDR3aa: CASSPSGVTGVSGNTIYF; CDR3nt: TGTGCCAGTAGTCCTTCCGGAGTTACCGGGGTCTCTGGAAACACCATATATTTT
v_gene: TRBV5-4; d_gene: TRBD1; j_gene: TRBJ1-6; abundance: NA; CDR3aa: CASSIGDSDSPLHF; CDR3nt: TGTGCCAGCAGCATAGGGGACAGTGATTCACCCCTCCACTTT
v_gene: TRBV7-8; d_gene: TRBD1; j_gene: TRBJ2-5; abundance: NA; CDR3aa: CASSPTGVETQYF; CDR3nt: TGTGCCAGCAGCCCGACAGGGGTGGAGACCCAGTACTTC
v_gene: TRBV15; d_gene: NA; j_gene: TRBJ1-3; abundance: NA; CDR3aa: CATSRGAGNTIYF; CDR3nt: TGTGCCACCAGCAGAGGGGCGGGAAACACCATATATTTT
v_gene: TRBV6-1; d_gene: NA; j_gene: TRBJ2-3; abundance: NA; CDR3aa: CASMSRGTDTQYF; CDR3nt: TGTGCCAGCATGTCCAGGGGCACAGATACGCAGTATTTT
v_gene: TRBV10-2; d_gene: TRBD2; j_gene: TRBJ2-3; abundance: NA; CDR3aa: CASSELGLGSDTQYF; CDR3nt: TGCGCCAGCAGTGAGTTAGGACTAGGGAGTGATACGCAGTATTTT
v_gene: TRBV6-5; d_gene: TRBD1; j_gene: TRBJ1-2; abundance: NA; CDR3aa: CASRRTGEFNYGYTF; CDR3nt: TGTGCCAGCAGACGGACAGGGGAGTTTAACTATGGCTACACCTTC
v_gene: TRBV7-2; d_gene: NA; j_gene: TRBJ2-3; abundance: NA; CDR3aa: CASSPGLTYTDTQYF; CDR3nt: TGTGCCAGCAGCCCCGGACTTACCTACACAGATACGCAGTATTTT
v_gene: TRBV6-5; d_gene: TRBD2; j_gene: TRBJ2-5; abundance: NA; CDR3aa: CASSYSVTSFQETQYF; CDR3nt: TGTGCCAGCAGTTATTCCGTGACTAGCTTTCAAGAGACCCAGTACTTC
v_gene: TRBV15; d_gene: TRBD2; j_gene: TRBJ2-3; abundance: NA; CDR3aa: CATSRGLAGPDTQYF; CDR3nt: TGTGCCACCAGCAGGGGACTAGCGGGACCAGATACGCAGTATTTT
v_gene: TRBV5-1; d_gene: NA; j_gene: TRBJ2-7; abundance: NA; CDR3aa: CASSLGLQGIYEQYF; CDR3nt: TGCGCCAGCAGCTTGGGCTTGCAGGGAATTTACGAGCAGTACTTC
v_gene: TRBV5-1; d_gene: TRBD2; j_gene: TRBJ2-1; abundance: once; CDR3aa: CASSGTSGSNEQFF; CDR3nt: TGCGCCAGCAGCGGGACTAGCGGGAGTAATGAGCAGTTCTTC
v_gene: TRBV20-1; d_gene: NA; j_gene: TRBJ2-7; abundance: NA; CDR3aa: CSAKTDYEQYF; CDR3nt: TGCAGTGCTAAAACAGACTACGAGCAGTACTTC
v_gene: TRBV29-1; d_gene: NA; j_gene: TRBJ2-1; abundance: NA; CDR3aa: CSVSGDSYNEQFF; CDR3nt: TGCAGCGTTAGCGGCGACTCCTACAATGAGCAGTTCTTC
v_gene: TRBV27; d_gene: TRBD2; j_gene: TRBJ2-1; abundance: NA; CDR3aa: CASSFSGGPYNEQFF; CDR3nt: TGTGCCAGCAGTTTTTCGGGAGGGCCTTACAATGAGCAGTTCTTC
v_gene: TRBV7-9; d_gene: TRBD1; j_gene: TRBJ2-2; abundance: once; CDR3aa: CATGGQGSGELFF; CDR3nt: TGTGCCACCGGGGGACAGGGTTCCGGGGAGCTGTTTTTT
v_gene: TRBV4-1; d_gene: TRBD1; j_gene: TRBJ1-5; abundance: NA; CDR3aa: CASSRTGISNQPQHF; CDR3nt: TGCGCCAGCAGCCGGACAGGGATAAGCAATCAGCCCCAGCATTTT